This entry lists 16 T cell receptor beta chains sequenced from one sample in a study of blood T cell repertoires in COVID-19. The method was immunoSEQ multiplex PCR; TCRdb's version includes in-frame clones alone and lacks a portion of them. Of 200,000 to 300,000 clones detected, approximately 85% appear once; the ten largest clones hold roughly 2%. Sequenced material: PBMCs or T cells enriched from blood (not recorded which). These receptor sequences come from a woman between 45 and 65 years old who had recovered from COVID-19.

The chain joins TRBV2 to TRBJ2-5; D possibly corresponds to TRBD1 (5 bases). Looked up from germline, CDR1 is SNHLY and CDR2 is FYNNEI. Trimming took 0 bases from V and 7 from J, leaving 12 bases between them. CDR3 size: 14 residues. CDR3 amino acids: CASSEATAQGTQYF. In DNA form, the CDR3 reads TGTGCCAGCAGTGAAGCAACAGCCCAGGGGACCCAGTACTTC.

Concerning this clone: A read error may account for a junction end that differs from germline. The rearrangement links TRBV7-7 to TRBJ2-3; 11 bases line up with TRBD2. CDR1 is SSHAT, CDR2 FNYEAQ, per germline (reference sequence). The CDR3 is 16 residues long. Here the CDR3 reads CASSSLAGGPTDTQYF. The CDR3 DNA follows: TGTGCTAGCAGCTCGTTAGCGGGGGGGCCTACAGATACGCAGTATTTT.

This clone was seen a handful of times. V is TRBV2 and J is TRBJ1-2, with TRBD1 matching over 9 bases. CDR1 is SNHLY, CDR2 FYNNEI, per germline. V lost 7 bases and J lost 4; bases outside the gene matches: 13. The CDR3 totals 16 residues. The CDR3 region has the DNA TGTGCCAGCACCAAAGGACAGGGGAGCGTTAGCTATGGCTACACCTTC. As protein: CASTKGQGSVSYGYTF.

This clone was counted at least ten times. The chain links TRBV19 to TRBJ1-2; no clear D gene. The V gene's germline CDR1 is LNHDA and CDR2 SQIVND (reference sequence). This CDR3 is 13 amino acids long. Trimming took 5 bases from V and 3 from J, leaving 10 bases between them. CDR3 coding DNA: TGTGCCAGTAGTGTTGCCGAGGACTATGGCTACACCTTC. Translation gives CASSVAEDYGYTF.

This chain's CDR3 is CASSVAASGRGDTQYF. The DNA for the CDR3 is TGTGCCAGCAGCGTAGCAGCTAGCGGGAGGGGCGATACGCAGTATTTT. The chain uses TRBV9 and TRBJ2-3; 12 bases align to TRBD2. The CDR3 has 16 amino acids. Looked up from germline, CDR1 is SGDLS and CDR2 is YYNGEE. V lost 0 bases to trimming and J lost 6 bases; unmatched junction nucleotides: 5.

This chain uses TRBV9 with TRBJ2-7; the match to TRBD1 covers 7 bases. The germline gives CDR1 SGDLS, CDR2 YYNGEE. The CDR3 consists of 14 residues. The trim removed 4 bases at V and 3 bases at J, leaving 7 bases unmatched. The CDR3 protein is CASSPTGTRYEQYF. The CDR3 DNA is TGTGCCAGCAGCCCGACAGGGACGCGCTACGAGCAGTACTTC.

V gene TRBV9 combines with J gene TRBJ2-2; TRBD2 matches at 13 bases. V dropped 3 bases and J dropped 5; count of bases not matched to a gene: 4. CDR3 length: 16 residues. Germline lookup yields CDR1 SGDLS and CDR2 YYNGEE. The CDR3 loop is CASSETSGGLTGELFF. CDR3 nucleotides: TGTGCCAGCAGCGAGACTAGCGGGGGGTTAACCGGGGAGCTGTTTTTT.

The chain recombines TRBV7-9 with TRBJ2-7, with D perhaps TRBD2 (6 bases). V was pared by 3 bases and J by 0 bases, with 9 bases between. The CDR3 sequence is 14 residues long. The germline V gene has CDR1 SEHNR and CDR2 FQNEAQ (reference sequence). The CDR3 DNA follows: TGTGCCAGCAGCTTTCAGGGAGGCTCCTACGAGCAGTACTTC. Translating gives CASSFQGGSYEQYF.

The count of this clone is one. CDR3 nucleotide sequence: TGCGCCAGCAGTAGGAGCGGGGGTGAAAAATCTCAAGAGACCCAGTACTTC. Amino acids: CASSRSGGEKSQETQYF. The chain couples TRBV23-1 to TRBJ2-5; 8 nucleotides match TRBD2. Being an ORF, TRBV23-1 has a function that is uncertain. V shed 5 bases and J 2 bases; nucleotides not matched to a gene: 13. The CDR3 contains 17 residues.

The chain joins TRBV19 to TRBJ1-3; D is possibly TRBD1 (6 bases). Germline V gene sequence: CDR1 LNHDA, CDR2 SQIVND (reference sequence). The V end lost 1 base, the J end lost 4 bases, and 11 bases lay between the germline ends. The CDR3 runs to 15 residues. In DNA, the CDR3 is TGTGCCAGTAGTATAGCTCGGCAGGGGGGAAACACCATATATTTT. It specifies CASSIARQGGNTIYF.

This clone is termed medium-sized (0.01 to 0.1%). The chain uses TRBV6-5 and TRBJ2-6; TRBD1 is a possible D gene (6 bases). Germline CDR1 MNHEY, CDR2 SVGAGI. This CDR3 contains 15 residues. V dropped 5 bases and J dropped 0 bases, with 8 bases sitting between them. As DNA, the CDR3 is TGTGCCAGCAGTACAGGGAGCTCTGGGGCCAACGTCCTGACTTTC. The encoded protein is CASSTGSSGANVLTF.

This sequence joins TRBV3-1 (or the pseudogene TRBV3-2) and TRBJ2-3; D possibly corresponds to TRBD1 (7 bases). Looked up from germline, CDR1 is LGHDT and CDR2 is YNNKEL (reference sequence). Trimming left V 4 bases short and J 2 bases short, with 13 bases between. This CDR3 has 15 residues. As DNA, the CDR3 is TGTGCCAGCAGCCGGGGCAGGGGGGACACAGATACGCAGTATTTT. It specifies CASSRGRGDTDTQYF.

This clone was detected only a few times. The gene calls are TRBV18 and TRBJ1-2; 7 nucleotides agree with TRBD1. Germline V gene sequence: CDR1 KGHSH, CDR2 LQKENI. The CDR3 extends over 17 amino acids. V trimming: 3 bases; J trimming: 1 base; junction bases outside the gene matches: 11. The CDR3 DNA follows: TGTGCCAGCTCACCCGGTCGACCGGGACAGTTTAACTATGGCTACACCTTC. As protein: CASSPGRPGQFNYGYTF.

The chain recombines TRBV4-2 with TRBJ2-7, with TRBD1 identical over 7 bases. Trimming took 3 bases from V and 0 from J; bases not matched to a gene: 5. Germline assignment: CDR1 LGHNA and CDR2 YNFKEQ. This CDR3 contains 15 residues. The CDR3 loop reads CASSHPGTASYEQYF. The CDR3 DNA reads as TGTGCCAGCAGCCACCCCGGGACAGCCTCCTACGAGCAGTACTTC.

The rearrangement joins TRBV15 to TRBJ1-1; 8 nucleotides align to TRBD1. After removal of 2 bases from V and 4 bases from J, the junction contained 0 bases not matched to a gene. There are 13 residues in the CDR3. CDR1 is LNHNV, CDR2 YYDKDF, per germline (reference sequence). In nucleotides, the CDR3 is TGTGCCACCAGCAGAACAGGGGGCACTGAAGCTTTCTTT. Amino acid sequence: CATSRTGGTEAFF. Full variable domain (remainder filled in from reference TRBV15 and TRBJ1-1): DAMVIQNPRYQVTQFGKPVTLSCSQTLNHNVMYWYQQKSSQAPKLLFHYYDKDFNNEADTPDNFQSRRPNTSFCFLDIRSPGLGDTAMYLCATSRTGGTEAFFGQGTRLTVV.

The J gene is TRBJ2-5, the V gene TRBV27; tentatively, D is TRBD2 (5 bases). V was clipped by 5 bases and J by 5 bases, with 18 bases between them. Germline V gene data show CDR1 as MNHEY and CDR2 as SMNVEV (reference sequence). The CDR3 runs to 15 residues. DNA for the CDR3: TGTGCCAGCAGTCTCCGGGCCTTAAGAGGGGAGACCCAGTACTTC. This sequence encodes CASSLRALRGETQYF.